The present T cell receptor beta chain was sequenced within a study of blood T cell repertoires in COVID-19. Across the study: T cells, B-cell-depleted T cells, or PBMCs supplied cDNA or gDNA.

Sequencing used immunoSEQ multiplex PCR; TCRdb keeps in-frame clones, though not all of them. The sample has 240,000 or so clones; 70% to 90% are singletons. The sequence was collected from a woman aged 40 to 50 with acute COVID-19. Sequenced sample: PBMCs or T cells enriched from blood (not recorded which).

CDR3 in amino acids: CAWGRGGSTDTQYF. The DNA of the CDR3 is TGTGCCTGGGGGAGGGGGGGGAGCACAGATACGCAGTATTTT. The chain joins TRBV30 to TRBJ2-3, with TRBD2 as a possible D gene (7 bases). CDR1 is GTSNPN and CDR2 is SVGIG in the germline V gene (reference sequence). Trimming removed 5 bases from V and 0 bases from J, with 12 bases in between. This CDR3 spans 14 amino acids.